The 22 T cell receptor beta chains reported below all come from one sample, sequenced in a study of T cell responses to AZD1222 COVID-19 vaccine. Assay: immunoSEQ multiplex PCR; the TCRdb copy retains only in-frame clones and omits some. This table holds over 100,000 clones, about four fifths found once. The sequencing used peripheral blood, collected on day 0 of AZD1222 vaccination. Receptors originate from an adult in good health.

This clone occurred a few times. J is TRBJ2-1 and V is TRBV7-2; D is ambiguous. The V gene's germline CDR1 is SGHTA and CDR2 FQGNSA. V was clipped by 2 bases and J by 0 bases, with 8 bases between them. This CDR3 region has 15 residues. The CDR3 coding sequence is TGTGCCAGCAGCTTATCCCCGGGCTCCTACAATGAGCAGTTCTTC. Amino acid sequence: CASSLSPGSYNEQFF.

The chain joins TRBV7-2 to TRBJ2-7; D is perhaps TRBD2 (5 bases). Germline V gives CDR1 SGHTA, CDR2 FQGNSA. V was pared by 5 bases and J by 0 bases, with 14 bases between. There are 15 residues in the CDR3. The CDR3: CASSVNSVHSYEQYF. The CDR3 DNA sequence: TGTGCCAGCAGCGTTAATAGCGTTCACTCCTACGAGCAGTACTTC.

This clone was detected once. The V call is TRBV28, the J call TRBJ1-1, with D tentatively TRBD1 (5 bases). CDR3 size: 13 residues. The V end was cut by 7 bases, the J end by 2 bases, with 11 bases between. Germline V lookup: CDR1 MDHEN, CDR2 SYDVKM. CDR3 amino acids: CASIRQPNTEAFF. The CDR3 nucleotides read TGTGCCAGCATCCGACAGCCTAACACTGAAGCTTTCTTT. Using reference TRBV28 and TRBJ1-1 for the parts outside the CDR3, the full variable domain is DVKVTQSSRYLVKRTGEKVFLECVQDMDHENMFWYRQDPGLGLRLIYFSYDVKMKEKGDIPEGYSVSREKKERFSLILESASTNQTSMYLCASIRQPNTEAFFGQGTRLTVV.

The chain combines TRBV5-1 with TRBJ2-2, with no clear D. There are 15 residues in the CDR3. With 3 bases removed from V and 3 bases from J, the gap between germline ends came to 12 bases. In germline, CDR1 is SGHRS, CDR2 YFSETQ. CDR3 loop: CASSSLFRDTGELFF. The CDR3 DNA reads TGCGCCAGCAGCTCGTTATTCAGAGACACCGGGGAGCTGTTTTTT.

This chain uses TRBV6-2 or TRBV6-3 with TRBJ2-1; 8 nucleotides agree with TRBD2. The CDR3 sequence is 13 residues long. With V trimmed by 5 bases and J by 9 bases, 6 bases remained unmatched. Germline V gene lookup returns CDR1 MNHEY and CDR2 SVGEGT. The CDR3 here is CASSPSREAEQFF. The CDR3 DNA is TGTGCCAGCAGTCCATCGCGGGAGGCTGAGCAGTTCTTC.

The count of this clone is one. The V and J genes are TRBV18 and TRBJ1-1; a weak D match, TRBD1 (6 bases). CDR3 size: 15 residues. Germline V gene data show CDR1 as KGHSH and CDR2 as LQKENI. The germline V and J ends were trimmed by 3 bases and 3 bases, with 14 bases remaining between them. Here the CDR3 reads CASSPATGGDTEAFF. The CDR3 DNA is TGTGCCAGCTCACCCGCTACGGGGGGCGACACTGAAGCTTTCTTT. Together with reference TRBV18 and TRBJ1-1, the CDR3 gives the full variable domain: NAGVMQNPRHLVRRRGQEARLRCSPMKGHSHVYWYRQLPEEGLKFMVYLQKENIIDESGMPKERFSAEFPKEGPSILRIQQVVRGDSAAYFCASSPATGGDTEAFFGQGTRLTVV.

The chain couples TRBV12-3 or TRBV12-4 to TRBJ2-7, with 10 bases matching TRBD2. This CDR3 spans 13 amino acids. The J segment lost 7 bases and the V segment lost 7 bases, leaving 7 bases of the junction unmatched. CDR3 in amino acids: CASKGAGGIEQYF. The CDR3 DNA reads TGTGCCAGCAAAGGAGCGGGAGGGATAGAGCAGTACTTC.

The gene calls are TRBV13 and TRBJ2-3; weak D call: TRBD2 (5 bases). This CDR3 region has 15 residues. Germline-derived CDR1 and CDR2 are PRHDT and FYEKMQ (reference sequence). Trimming removed 1 base at V and 0 bases at J, with 8 bases between. CDR3 loop: CASSLETGSTDTQYF. The CDR3 DNA reads TGTGCCAGCAGCTTAGAAACGGGGAGCACAGATACGCAGTATTTT.

The CDR3 coding sequence is TGTGCCAGCAGCTTAAGACAGAACTACGAGCAGTACTTC. It specifies CASSLRQNYEQYF. The J gene is TRBJ2-7, the V gene TRBV11-3, with D maybe TRBD1 (5 bases). CDR3 length: 13 residues. With 2 bases removed from V and 3 bases from J, the gap between germline ends came to 8 bases. Germline-derived CDR1 and CDR2 are SGHNT and YENEEA.

This chain uses TRBV15 with TRBJ2-1, with D possibly being TRBD1 (5 bases). Germline CDR1 LNHNV, CDR2 YYDKDF (reference sequence). The CDR3 spans 15 residues. Deletions cut 1 base from V and 4 bases from J, with 11 bases between. CDR3 protein: CATSRGVRGYNEQFF. The CDR3 bases are TGTGCCACCAGCAGAGGCGTTAGGGGTTACAATGAGCAGTTCTTC.

The chain links TRBV24-1 to TRBJ2-7; 8 nucleotides line up with TRBD1. Germline CDR1 and CDR2: KGHDR and SFDVKD. CDR3 length: 13 residues. V shed 7 bases and J 4 bases; nucleotides not matched to a gene: 5. CDR3 residues: CATRLQGEYEQYF. The CDR3 DNA reads as TGTGCCACCAGACTACAGGGGGAATACGAGCAGTACTTC.

The rearrangement joins TRBV6-5 to TRBJ1-1; D remains ambiguous. This CDR3 is 14 amino acids long. Trimming took off 5 bases at V and 1 base at J, with 11 bases between the two ends. CDR1 and CDR2 (germline): MNHEY, SVGAGI. For the CDR3, the DNA is TGTGCCAGCAGTCCGGACCCCGGGAACACTGAAGCTTTCTTT. Translated, it gives CASSPDPGNTEAFF.

J is TRBJ2-1 and V is TRBV10-2; 8 nucleotides agree with TRBD2. The CDR3 consists of 15 residues. In germline, CDR1 is WSHSY, CDR2 SAAADI. V trimming: 0 bases; J trimming: 6 bases; junction bases outside the gene matches: 4. DNA of the CDR3: TGCGCCAGCAGTGAGTCCGGGAGGGCCATCAATGAGCAGTTCTTC. Amino acid sequence: CASSESGRAINEQFF.

This rearrangement joins TRBV9 to TRBJ1-5; 8 bases line up with TRBD1. Germline lookup yields CDR1 SGDLS and CDR2 YYNGEE. The CDR3 runs 15 residues. The ends lost 3 bases at V and 3 bases at J; junction bases unmatched: 5. The CDR3 is CASSAGQGFNQPQHF. CDR3 DNA sequence: TGTGCCAGCAGCGCCGGACAGGGCTTCAATCAGCCCCAGCATTTT.

This clone was counted between two and nine times. The chain has TRBV29-1 and TRBJ1-1; D is possibly TRBD1 (6 bases). CDR3 length: 15 residues. Looked up from germline, CDR1 is SQVTM and CDR2 is ANQGSEA. Trimming took 5 bases from V and 1 from J, leaving 17 bases between them. The DNA for the CDR3 is TGCAGCGTTACAACCTCGACAGGCGGGAACACTGAAGCTTTCTTT. As protein: CSVTTSTGGNTEAFF.

The chain recombines TRBV18 with TRBJ1-1; D ambiguous. The length of the CDR3 is 12 residues. Germline CDR1 and CDR2: KGHSH and LQKENI. Trimming took 3 bases from V and 2 from J, leaving 4 bases between them. The CDR3 sequence is CASSPANTEAFF. The CDR3 DNA is TGTGCCAGCTCACCGGCAAACACTGAAGCTTTCTTT.

The rearrangement links TRBV12-3 or TRBV12-4 to TRBJ2-5, with D possibly matching TRBD1 (6 bases). This CDR3 spans 13 amino acids. Between the trimmed V and J ends, which lost 7 bases and 5 bases, there was a span of 14 bases. CDR3 in amino acids: CASKSTGWETQYF. DNA of the CDR3: TGTGCCAGCAAAAGCACAGGGTGGGAGACCCAGTACTTC.

This sequence joins TRBV19 and TRBJ1-2, with 9 bases lining up with TRBD1. CDR3 size: 13 residues. Germline V gene lookup returns CDR1 LNHDA and CDR2 SQIVND (reference sequence). The junction had 7 bases not matched to a gene; V was cut back by 6 bases and J by 8 bases. The CDR3 nucleotides are TGTGCCAGTAGGACGACAGGGGGAAGCGGCTACACCTTC. The encoded protein is CASRTTGGSGYTF.

The gene calls are TRBV10-3 and TRBJ1-5; no clear D gene. CDR3 size: 13 residues. V gave up 3 bases and J gave up 3 bases, with 6 bases separating them. Germline assignment: CDR1 ENHRY and CDR2 SYGVKD. Written as DNA, the CDR3 is TGTGCCATCAGTGAAGTTTACAATCAGCCCCAGCATTTT. Translated: CAISEVYNQPQHF.

Only one count was recorded for this clone. This chain's CDR3 is CASSVPGTANYGYTF. As DNA, the CDR3 is TGTGCCAGCTCAGTTCCTGGCACCGCTAACTATGGCTACACCTTC. The gene calls are TRBV18 and TRBJ1-2; no clear D. The CDR3 covers 15 residues. The V end was cut by 5 bases, the J end by 0 bases, with 13 bases between. From germline, CDR1 is KGHSH and CDR2 LQKENI.

The rearrangement joins TRBV9 to TRBJ2-1; TRBD2 is a possible D gene (5 bases). This CDR3 comprises 14 residues. V lost 0 bases to trimming and J lost 9 bases, with 13 bases between them. In germline, CDR1 is SGDLS, CDR2 YYNGEE. CDR3 sequence: CASSVGGPRGEQFF. The DNA for the CDR3 is TGTGCCAGCAGCGTAGGAGGCCCCCGGGGTGAGCAGTTCTTC.

The chain combines TRBV29-1 with TRBJ2-3; 7 bases are shared with TRBD1. The CDR3 length is 14 residues. Germline-derived CDR1 and CDR2 are SQVTM and ANQGSEA. The junction had 3 bases not matched to a gene; V was cut back by 2 bases and J by 1 base. CDR3 region: CSVERGLGTDTQYF. The DNA of the CDR3 is TGCAGCGTTGAAAGGGGGCTTGGCACAGATACGCAGTATTTT.